The clone carrying this T cell receptor beta chain showed up just a few times. Its specificity is not known. The V segment lost 1 base and the J segment 0 bases; nucleotides outside the gene matches: 8. This CDR3 region has 17 residues. Germline CDR1 is LGHDT and CDR2 is YNNKEL (reference sequence). This sample was included in a study of response to subunit inactivated influenza vaccine. Study outcomes and limitations: The authors offered the suggestion that each seasonal influenza vaccination recruits few new T cells.

One entry per CDR3 protein results from TCRdb running MiXCR on the RT-PCR reads. The sample includes 550,000 to 600,000 distinct CDR3 sequences, approximately 12% seen only once; the top ten take around 9.6%. The receptor's source is a man aged 50 to 60 who received an inactivated influenza vaccine. The sample in question was PBMCs from blood, obtained on the day of vaccination. V usage is TRBV3-1 and J usage is TRBJ2-7; 8 bases line up with TRBD2. DNA for the CDR3: TGTGCCAGCAGCCAAGTAGCGGGGCCACGGGACTCCTACGAGCAGTACTTC. This gives the protein CASSQVAGPRDSYEQYF.